The clone carrying this T cell receptor (beta chain) occurred a few times. Trimming left V 2 bases short and J 5 bases short, with 13 bases between. Germline V gene data show CDR1 as WNHNN and CDR2 as SYGVQD (reference sequence). The CDR3 runs to 14 residues. Thawed PBMCs were FACS-sorted into unstimulated CD4+CD25+CD127- regulatory T cells, CD4+CD25- non-regulatory cells, CD4 and CD8 cells. The sample belongs to a study of Tregs in tolerant kidney transplant recipients. Sequenced by immunoSEQ multiplex PCR; TCRdb stores in-frame clones only, minus some. Counted here are about 240,000 clones, more than 65% occurring once; the ten biggest clones make up around 0.64%.

Sample: CD4+ T cells from blood. V and J are TRBV10-1 and TRBJ2-7; D unclear. This clonotype was obtained from a human donor in good health. CDR3 loop: CASSEGPAANEQYF. CDR3 in DNA: TGCGCCAGCAGTGAGGGCCCTGCCGCCAACGAGCAGTACTTC.